The rows below give T cell receptor beta chains drawn from one sample of a study of Graves' ophthalmopathy and Graves' hyperthyroidism. TCRdb re-analysed the multiplex PCR reads in MiXCR, keeping a single row per CDR3 protein. The sample has a few hundred thousand distinct CDR3 sequences; about 18% are singletons. The sample taken for sequencing was peripheral blood. The receptors were gathered from an adult woman with stable Graves' hyperthyroidism. Both conserved end residues are part of each CDR3. The D gene is left open where the match is weak. Clone size is stated in some rows and not others, as once, few, many or a class when expanded.

j_call | clone_size | d_call | v_call | cdr3_aa | cdr3_nt
TRBJ1-5 | NA | TRBD1 | TRBV6-2/TRBV6-3 | CASSYSGTGGGQPQHF | TGTGCCAGCAGTTACTCCGGGACAGGGGGCGGACAGCCCCAGCATTTT
TRBJ1-3 | many | NA | TRBV12-3/TRBV12-4 | CASSRQSISGNTIYF | TGTGCCAGCAGCCGACAGAGTATCTCTGGAAACACCATATATTTT
TRBJ2-5 | few | TRBD1 | TRBV5-1 | CASSWNLGTGQETQYF | TGCGCCAGCAGCTGGAACCTCGGGACAGGTCAAGAGACCCAGTACTTC
TRBJ1-2 | many | TRBD1 | TRBV12-3/TRBV12-4 | CASSAPGQGDYGYTF | TGTGCCAGCAGTGCGCCGGGACAGGGGGACTATGGCTACACCTTC
TRBJ1-1 | NA | NA | TRBV10-1 | CASSGDSLNTEAFF | TGCGCCAGCAGTGGTGACAGCTTGAACACTGAAGCTTTCTTT
TRBJ2-7 | NA | NA | TRBV4-1 | CASSQYGTVNYEQYF | TGCGCCAGCAGCCAGTACGGGACGGTAAACTACGAGCAGTACTTC
TRBJ2-7 | NA | NA | TRBV2 | CAVTVLAYDQYF | TGTGCCGTTACGGTACTGGCCTACGATCAGTACTTC
TRBJ2-5 | many | NA | TRBV6-1 | CASSDRAQETQYF | TGTGCCAGCAGTGACAGGGCACAAGAGACCCAGTACTTC
TRBJ2-5 | many | NA | TRBV12-3/TRBV12-4 | CASSLSGVPNYF | TGTGCCAGCAGTTTATCCGGTGTCCCTAACTACTTC
TRBJ2-2 | many | NA | TRBV24-1 | CATSDPPGANTGELFF | TGTGCCACCAGTGACCCCCCCGGGGCCAACACCGGGGAGCTGTTTTTT
TRBJ2-7 | many | TRBD1 | TRBV12-5 | CASGLGTGNYEQYF | TGTGCTAGTGGTTTGGGGACAGGGAACTACGAGCAGTACTTC
TRBJ2-7 | many | TRBD2 | TRBV15 | CATSRAAGVGEQYF | TGTGCCACCAGCAGAGCGGCGGGGGTCGGCGAGCAGTACTTC
TRBJ2-4 | many | TRBD2 | TRBV28 | CASSAASGRAVAAKNIQYF | TGTGCCAGCAGCGCCGCCAGCGGGAGGGCCGTAGCGGCCAAAAACATTCAGTACTTC
TRBJ1-2 | many | NA | TRBV7-9 | CASSLASYGYTF | TGTGCCAGCAGCTTAGCTTCCTATGGCTACACCTTC
TRBJ2-2 | few | NA | TRBV11-2 | CASSFYDGELFF | TGTGCCAGCAGCTTTTATGACGGGGAGCTGTTTTTT
TRBJ2-7 | many | NA | TRBV29-1 | CSVGVKAGYEQYF | TGCAGCGTTGGAGTCAAGGCGGGCTACGAGCAGTACTTC
TRBJ2-5 | once | NA | TRBV12-3/TRBV12-4 | CASSAWETQYF | TGTGCCAGCAGCGCTTGGGAGACCCAGTACTTC
TRBJ2-2 | many | NA | TRBV20-1 | CSATYRGTGELFF | TGCAGTGCAACCTACCGTGGCACCGGGGAGCTGTTTTTT
TRBJ2-7 | many | NA | TRBV25-1 | CASSGPRLGNTGTYEQYF | TGTGCCAGCAGTGGCCCCCGATTGGGCAACACGGGCACCTACGAGCAGTACTTC
TRBJ2-7 | many | NA | TRBV15 | CATSRGSGSEQYF | TGTGCCACCAGCAGAGGTTCAGGGAGCGAGCAGTACTTC
TRBJ2-4 | many | NA | TRBV27 | CASSLSGRAQNIQYF | TGTGCCAGCAGTTTATCGGGGCGGGCCCAAAACATTCAGTACTTC
TRBJ2-5 | many | NA | TRBV14 | CASSLSAGETQYF | TGTGCCAGCAGCCTTTCAGCTGGGGAGACCCAGTACTTC
TRBJ1-1 | NA | NA | TRBV6-1 | CASMNSALNTEAFF | TGTGCCAGCATGAACAGCGCCCTTAACACTGAAGCTTTCTTT
TRBJ2-4 | many | NA | TRBV2 | CASSAEVRGAKNIKYF | TGTGCCAGCAGTGCGGAGGTCCGGGGAGCCAAAAACATTAAGTACTTC
TRBJ1-6 | many | NA | TRBV11-2 | CASSLDPYNSPLHF | TGTGCCAGCAGCTTAGATCCTTATAATTCACCCCTCCACTTT
TRBJ2-7 | NA | TRBD1 | TRBV28 | CASSLQRPGQGGVYEQCF | TGTGCTAGCAGTTTACAGCGACCGGGACAGGGCGGTGTTTACGAGCAGTGCTTC
TRBJ2-7 | few | NA | TRBV12-5 | CASGLGRMYEQYF | TGTGCTAGTGGTTTGGGACGGATGTACGAGCAGTACTTC
TRBJ1-3 | many | TRBD1 | TRBV28 | CASRRQGAISGNTIYF | TGTGCCAGCAGACGACAGGGGGCGATTTCTGGAAACACCATATATTTT
TRBJ2-7 | many | NA | TRBV20-1 | CSARMGGPGLGEQYF | TGCAGTGCTAGGATGGGGGGGCCCGGTTTAGGCGAGCAGTACTTC
TRBJ2-7 | many | NA | TRBV28 | CASSSQGLNEQYF | TGTGCCAGCAGTTCCCAGGGGTTGAACGAGCAGTACTTC
TRBJ1-3 | many | NA | TRBV11-2 | CASSLNAAGSGNTIYF | TGTGCCAGCAGCTTAAACGCGGCCGGCTCTGGAAACACCATATATTTT
TRBJ1-2 | many | TRBD1 | TRBV6-2/TRBV6-3 | CASSYSTPGQGPGGYGYTF | TGTGCCAGCAGTTACTCGACCCCGGGACAGGGTCCCGGGGGCTATGGCTACACCTTC
TRBJ1-5 | many | NA | TRBV29-1 | CSVKWGIPQHF | TGCAGCGTTAAATGGGGTATACCCCAGCATTTT
TRBJ1-6 | many | NA | TRBV20-1 | CSAHLRSRVGSPLHF | TGCAGTGCACACCTCAGGAGCAGGGTCGGATCACCCCTCCACTTT
TRBJ2-5 | many | NA | TRBV28 | CASSTRQRVYQETQYF | TGTGCCAGCAGTACCCGACAGCGAGTGTACCAAGAGACCCAGTACTTC
TRBJ2-7 | NA | NA | TRBV29-1 | CSVEFGGLPSYDQYF | TGCAGCGTTGAATTTGGGGGACTGCCATCCTACGATCAGTACTTC
TRBJ1-2 | many | NA | TRBV7-9 | CASSLGRREKYGYTF | TGTGCCAGCAGCTTAGGAAGGAGGGAAAAATATGGCTACACCTTC
TRBJ2-3 | NA | TRBD2 | TRBV30 | CAWGLVGATDTQYF | TGTGCCTGGGGACTAGTGGGAGCGACAGATACGCAGTATTTT
TRBJ1-6 | NA | NA | TRBV2 | CASSEAAAGWNSPLHF | TGTGCCAGCAGTGAAGCGGCGGCAGGGTGGAATTCACCCCTCCACTTT
TRBJ2-7 | few | NA | TRBV6-2/TRBV6-3 | CASSYLGTKKYF | TGTGCCAGCAGTTACCTGGGGACGAAGAAGTACTTC
TRBJ1-2 | many | NA | TRBV9 | CASSDARGLSKYTF | TGTGCCAGCAGCGACGCGCGGGGCTTAAGTAAATACACCTTC
TRBJ2-7 | many | TRBD1 | TRBV11-2 | CASSLVQDRVNYEQYF | TGTGCCAGCAGCTTAGTCCAGGACAGGGTTAACTACGAGCAGTACTTC
TRBJ1-3 | NA | TRBD1 | TRBV10-3 | CAISEGRGLGNTIYF | TGTGCCATCAGTGAGGGCAGGGGGCTTGGAAACACCATATATTTT
TRBJ2-2 | many | NA | TRBV28 | CASSTPGANTGELFF | TGTGCCAGCAGCACACCGGGTGCGAACACCGGGGAGCTGTTTTTT
TRBJ1-5 | many | NA | TRBV19 | CASSIGLLLPQHF | TGTGCCAGTAGTATTGGGCTGCTCCTGCCCCAGCATTTT
TRBJ2-2 | many | NA | TRBV28 | CALFGSQKNTGELFF | TGTGCCCTCTTCGGATCTCAAAAGAACACCGGGGAGCTGTTTTTT
TRBJ1-6 | many | NA | TRBV2 | CASSEWQGGSPLHF | TGTGCCAGCAGTGAGTGGCAGGGCGGCTCACCCCTCCACTTT
TRBJ2-2 | many | TRBD2 | TRBV4-1 | CASSQDGLAANTGELFF | TGCGCCAGCAGCCAAGACGGACTAGCGGCGAACACCGGGGAGCTGTTTTTT
TRBJ2-5 | many | NA | TRBV20-1 | CSARGWLKQETQYF | TGCAGTGCTAGAGGGTGGCTCAAGCAAGAGACCCAGTACTTC
TRBJ1-5 | few | TRBD1 | TRBV28 | CASSLLSRGSSNQPQHF | TGTGCCAGCAGTTTACTTTCCAGGGGGTCTAGCAATCAGCCCCAGCATTTT
TRBJ2-5 | NA | NA | TRBV27 | CASTLSWDPGVTQYF | TGTGCCAGCACTTTATCTTGGGACCCGGGGGTGACCCAGTACTTC
TRBJ1-5 | few | TRBD1 | TRBV28 | CASSLSAGTGGNQPQHF | TGTGCCAGCAGCCTATCTGCGGGGACAGGGGGGAATCAGCCCCAGCATTTT
TRBJ1-1 | NA | NA | TRBV4-1 | CASSQVRGTEAFF | TGCGCCAGCAGTCAAGTCCGTGGGACAGAAGCTTTCTTT
TRBJ1-2 | NA | NA | TRBV2 | CASKSSLYGYTF | TGTGCCAGCAAGAGCAGCCTCTATGGCTACACCTTC
TRBJ1-3 | NA | NA | TRBV6-5 | CASSSKPDSGNTIYF | TGTGCCAGCAGTTCGAAGCCAGACTCGGGAAACACCATATATTTT
TRBJ2-5 | many | NA | TRBV7-8 | CASSSGQETQYF | TGTGCCAGCAGCTCGGGGCAAGAGACCCAGTACTTC
TRBJ1-1 | many | TRBD1 | TRBV12-5 | CASGVDRVTEAFF | TGTGCTAGTGGTGTCGACAGGGTCACTGAAGCTTTCTTT
TRBJ2-5 | many | TRBD2 | TRBV15 | CATSRLGGRQETQYF | TGTGCCACCAGCAGGCTCGGGGGGAGACAAGAGACCCAGTACTTC
TRBJ2-2 | once | NA | TRBV19 | CASSLHSGRGNTGELFF | TGTGCCAGTAGTCTCCACTCGGGTAGGGGTAACACCGGGGAGCTGTTTTTT